A single sample is the source of the 25 T cell receptor beta chains below, sequenced in a study of shared clonotypes between healthy human individuals. TCRdb's table, derived via immunoSEQ multiplex PCR, lists solely in-frame clones and lacks some. The profile shows 950,000 to 1,300,000 clones, approximately 70% of them singletons. The sequenced material came from memory CD4+ T cells sorted from blood. Subset specified: CD45RA-negative fraction. The receptors were sampled from a man aged 18 to 29 in good health.

The chain carries TRBV5-4 and TRBJ2-7, with D maybe TRBD1 (5 bases). CDR1 is SGHNT and CDR2 is YYREEE in the germline V gene (reference sequence). V lost 0 bases and J lost 2, with 6 bases in between. The CDR3 runs to 13 residues. The DNA of the CDR3 is TGTGCCAGCAGCTTGGCAGGGACCTACGAGCAGTACTTC. Translated, it gives CASSLAGTYEQYF.

The gene calls are TRBV20-1 and TRBJ2-5, with no clear D. V lost 3 bases to trimming and J lost 0 bases, with 2 bases between them. CDR1 is DFQATT and CDR2 is SNEGSKA in the germline V gene (reference sequence). The CDR3 loop spans 11 amino acids. CDR3 sequence reads: CSARHQETQYF. CDR3 nucleotide sequence: TGCAGTGCTAGGCACCAAGAGACCCAGTACTTC.

The chain employs TRBV7-6 and TRBJ2-2; D assignment may be TRBD1 or TRBD2 (5 bases each). The germline V gene encodes CDR1 SGHVS and CDR2 FNYEAQ. V shed 7 bases and J shed 5 bases, with 11 bases lying between them. The CDR3 runs to 13 residues. Here the CDR3 reads CASTGAQTGELFF. The CDR3 region has the DNA TGTGCCAGCACCGGGGCTCAAACCGGGGAGCTGTTTTTT.

The chain recombines TRBV30 with TRBJ2-3; no clear D gene. V dropped 0 bases and J dropped 4 bases, with 5 bases sitting between them. CDR1 and CDR2 (germline): GTSNPN, SVGIG (reference sequence). The CDR3 has 12 amino acids. In DNA, the CDR3 is TGTGCCTGGAGTGTAATCCCAGATACGCAGTATTTT. Translated: CAWSVIPDTQYF.

This clone has just one count. V and J are TRBV5-6 and TRBJ1-2; no reliable D call. The V and J ends lost 1 base and 6 bases respectively, with 7 bases between them. Looked up from germline, CDR1 is SGHDT and CDR2 is YYEEEE. The CDR3 sequence is 12 residues long. CDR3 coding DNA: TGTGCCAGCAGCTTGTTATCTGATGGCTACACCTTC. Amino acids: CASSLLSDGYTF.

The CDR3 bases are TGTGCCAGCAGTGGTAATACAGGGGGCGGCAATCAGCCCCAGCATTTT. Translated: CASSGNTGGGNQPQHF. The chain links TRBV2 to TRBJ1-5; 9 bases align to TRBD1. The CDR3 consists of 16 residues. V trimming: 4 bases; J trimming: 2 bases; junction bases outside the gene matches: 6. CDR1 SNHLY and CDR2 FYNNEI come from the germline V gene.

As to this clone: Just one base apart from a much larger clone, this may be a read error. This same CDR3 is encoded by further DNA sequences in the sample. The V gene is TRBV6-5, the J gene TRBJ2-7; no firm D call. CDR3 length equals 13 residues. The V and J ends lost 2 bases and 2 bases respectively, with 7 bases between them. The germline V gene has CDR1 MNHEY and CDR2 SVGAGI. Written as DNA, the CDR3 is TGTGCCAGCAGTTACGCACCCACCTACGAGCAGTACTTC. Protein product: CASSYAPTYEQYF.

The chain links TRBV21-1 to TRBJ2-1; no check of the table's D call, TRBD2, against the DNA was made. TRBV21-1 is reported as a pseudogene. This CDR3 is 13 amino acids long. CDR3 amino acids: CASSLRREGEQFF. Here the CDR3 DNA reads TGTGCCAGCAGCCTGCGCAGGGAGGGTGAGCAGTTCTTC.

The sample holds a few counts of this clone. This rearrangement joins TRBV5-1 to TRBJ1-6; tentative D call: TRBD1 (6 bases). The CDR3 has 15 residues. Germline V gene lookup returns CDR1 SGHRS and CDR2 YFSETQ. Trimming shortened V by 0 bases and J by 7 bases, and 11 bases separated the two germline ends. The DNA for the CDR3 is TGCGCCAGCAGCTTGGTGGACAGTTACAATTCACCCCTCCACTTT. Translation: CASSLVDSYNSPLHF.

V is TRBV18 and J is TRBJ2-2; D call uncertain. V was pared by 6 bases and J by 6 bases, with 11 bases between. Germline V gene lookup returns CDR1 KGHSH and CDR2 LQKENI. The CDR3 spans 13 residues. The CDR3 is CASSTTEAGELFF. The DNA for the CDR3 is TGTGCCAGCTCTACCACCGAAGCCGGGGAGCTGTTTTTT. Looking up the rest from reference TRBV18 and TRBJ2-2 gives the full variable domain: NAGVMQNPRHLVRRRGQEARLRCSPMKGHSHVYWYRQLPEEGLKFMVYLQKENIIDESGMPKERFSAEFPKEGPSILRIQQVVRGDSAAYFCASSTTEAGELFFGEGSRLTVL.

The chain joins TRBV6-6 to TRBJ1-1; possible D gene TRBD1, 6 bases. The CDR3 length is 13 residues. Trimming pared 7 bases from V and 3 bases from J, leaving 12 bases between. Per the germline V gene, CDR1 is MNHNY and CDR2 is SVGAGI (reference sequence). CDR3 amino acids: CASKDSGDTEAFF. CDR3 nucleotides: TGTGCCAGCAAAGATTCAGGGGACACTGAAGCTTTCTTT.

Points on this clone: Other nucleotide sequences from this sample produce the same CDR3. The rearrangement uses TRBV7-6 and TRBJ2-1; 13 bases map to TRBD2. The CDR3 has 15 amino acids. Germline CDR1 SGHVS, CDR2 FNYEAQ. Trimming removed 6 bases from V and 7 bases from J; junction bases left unmatched: 6. This chain's CDR3 is CASSLLAGGGNEQFF. CDR3 in DNA: TGTGCCAGCAGTCTACTAGCGGGAGGGGGAAATGAGCAGTTCTTC.

As regards this clone: The same CDR3 is also encoded by other DNA sequences in this sample. The chain recombines TRBV5-4 with TRBJ2-2, with TRBD1 matching 8 bases. V shed 3 bases, J shed 4 bases, and the junction held 5 bases outside the gene matches. CDR3 length: 15 residues. The germline V gene encodes CDR1 SGHNT and CDR2 YYREEE (reference sequence). The CDR3 region has the DNA TGTGCCAGCAGCTCTGGACAGGGAATCACCGGGGAGCTGTTTTTT. Protein: CASSSGQGITGELFF.

The rearrangement joins TRBV9 to TRBJ1-1, with D possibly matching TRBD1 (5 bases). The CDR3 consists of 13 residues. The germline V gene encodes CDR1 SGDLS and CDR2 YYNGEE. The V and J ends lost 2 bases and 5 bases respectively, with 10 bases between them. CDR3 amino acids: CASSVREVTEAFF. The CDR3 DNA reads TGTGCCAGCAGCGTCAGGGAGGTAACTGAAGCTTTCTTT.

V and J are TRBV10-2 and TRBJ1-5; 9 bases agree with TRBD1. Germline CDR1 and CDR2: WSHSY and SAAADI. Unmatched junction bases numbered 3, after V lost 2 bases and J lost 7 bases. The CDR3 has 14 amino acids. The CDR3 DNA reads TGCGCCAGCAGTGAGACAGGGGGCGGACAGCCCCAGCATTTT. Protein sequence: CASSETGGGQPQHF.

The chain's CDR3 is CASSLANSMGFPGNTIYF. The CDR3 region has the DNA TGTGCCAGCAGCTTGGCCAATAGTATGGGTTTCCCTGGAAACACCATATATTTT. The V gene is TRBV5-6, the J gene TRBJ1-3; the D is unclear. The V gene's germline CDR1 is SGHDT and CDR2 YYEEEE. This CDR3 is built from 18 residues. Trimming took off 0 bases at V and 2 bases at J, with 18 bases between the two ends. The whole variable domain, filled in from reference TRBV5-6 and TRBJ1-3, reads DAGVTQSPTHLIKTRGQQVTLRCSPKSGHDTVSWYQQALGQGPQFIFQYYEEEERQRGNFPDRFSGHQFPNYSSELNVNALLLGDSALYLCASSLANSMGFPGNTIYFGEGSWLTVV.

This clone was counted once. The same CDR3 can be traced to other DNA sequences in this sample. J is TRBJ1-5 and V is TRBV10-3; D call uncertain. Between the trimmed V and J ends, which lost 3 bases and 4 bases, there was a span of 13 bases. This CDR3 is built from 15 residues. CDR1 and CDR2 (germline): ENHRY, SYGVKD. CDR3 nucleotides: TGTGCCATCAGTGATGGCGGAGGAGGTAATCAGCCCCAGCATTTT. As protein: CAISDGGGGNQPQHF.

This clone appeared once. V is TRBV7-2 and J is TRBJ2-3, with D perhaps TRBD2 (6 bases). V lost 4 bases and J 0 bases, leaving 11 bases between the germline ends. The germline CDR1 and CDR2 sequences are SGHTA and FQGNSA. This CDR3 contains 15 residues. CDR3 nucleotide sequence: TGTGCCAGCAGCTCCCCGGGACTGAGCACAGATACGCAGTATTTT. Residues: CASSSPGLSTDTQYF. The complete variable domain, with remaining parts taken from reference TRBV7-2 and TRBJ2-3, reads GAGVSQSPSNKVTEKGKDVELRCDPISGHTALYWYRQSLGQGLEFLIYFQGNSAPDKSGLPSDRFSAERTGGSVSTLTIQRTQQEDSAVYLCASSSPGLSTDTQYFGPGTRLTVL.

This chain links TRBV28 with TRBJ1-1; 7 nucleotides agree with TRBD1. This CDR3 is 17 amino acids long. V shed 3 bases and J 1 base; nucleotides not matched to a gene: 11. Germline CDR1 MDHEN, CDR2 SYDVKM. The CDR3 spells CASSLRRSRDRNTEAFF. The CDR3 region has the DNA TGTGCCAGCAGTTTGAGGAGGAGCCGGGACAGGAACACTGAAGCTTTCTTT. The complete variable domain, with remaining parts taken from reference TRBV28 and TRBJ1-1, reads DVKVTQSSRYLVKRTGEKVFLECVQDMDHENMFWYRQDPGLGLRLIYFSYDVKMKEKGDIPEGYSVSREKKERFSLILESASTNQTSMYLCASSLRRSRDRNTEAFFGQGTRLTVV.

The chain is built from TRBV5-1 and TRBJ2-5; D uncertain. Germline values: CDR1 SGHRS, CDR2 YFSETQ. V was shortened by 0 bases and J by 1 base, with 10 bases between the two germline ends. The CDR3 runs to 15 residues. CDR3 residues: CASSLEGKTQETQYF. The CDR3 DNA sequence: TGCGCCAGCAGCTTGGAAGGCAAAACCCAAGAGACCCAGTACTTC.

This chain links TRBV13 with TRBJ1-6, with TRBD1 matching 7 bases. Germline CDR1 is PRHDT and CDR2 is FYEKMQ (reference sequence). The CDR3 runs 14 residues. Trimming took 4 bases from V and 9 from J; bases not matched to a gene: 6. Here the CDR3 DNA reads TGTGCCAGCAGCTGGGGACAGAGGAGTTCACCCCTCCACTTT. Amino acid sequence: CASSWGQRSSPLHF.

CDR3 region: CASSQEHGTANNYGYTF. CDR3 in DNA: TGCGCCAGCAGCCAAGAACACGGGACAGCGAATAACTATGGCTACACCTTC. The rearrangement joins TRBV4-1 to TRBJ1-2, with 7 nucleotides matching TRBD1. Trimming took 0 bases from V and 1 from J; bases not matched to a gene: 8. Germline loops: CDR1 MGHRA, CDR2 YSYEKL. The CDR3 totals 17 residues.

This chain connects TRBV2 to TRBJ1-5, with D perhaps TRBD1 (6 bases). Germline V gives CDR1 SNHLY, CDR2 FYNNEI. CDR3 length equals 14 residues. V was pared by 4 bases and J by 4 bases, with 11 bases between. The CDR3 DNA reads TGTGCCAGCAGTGCTACAGGGAAAAATCAGCCCCAGCATTTT. Translation: CASSATGKNQPQHF.

Details on this clone: A much larger clone lies a single base off, so this may be a read error. The J gene is TRBJ2-5, the V gene TRBV7-2; possibly TRBD1 for D (6 bases). V was clipped by 7 bases and J by 6 bases, with 18 bases between them. The CDR3 contains 14 residues. Germline values: CDR1 SGHTA, CDR2 FQGNSA. The CDR3 DNA sequence: TGTGCCAGCACCCCCGACAGGTCGAGCAAGACCCAGTACTTC. Protein sequence: CASTPDRSSKTQYF.

This clone was recorded many times. Other DNA sequences in this specimen translate into the identical CDR3. DNA for the CDR3: TGCGCCAGCAGACCCGGGACTACGAACACCGGGGAGCTGTTTTTT. It is translated as CASRPGTTNTGELFF. V gene TRBV5-1 combines with J gene TRBJ2-2; 7 bases align to TRBD2. Germline V gene lookup returns CDR1 SGHRS and CDR2 YFSETQ. V lost 5 bases, J lost 0 bases, and 4 bases stayed unmatched. The CDR3 totals 15 residues.